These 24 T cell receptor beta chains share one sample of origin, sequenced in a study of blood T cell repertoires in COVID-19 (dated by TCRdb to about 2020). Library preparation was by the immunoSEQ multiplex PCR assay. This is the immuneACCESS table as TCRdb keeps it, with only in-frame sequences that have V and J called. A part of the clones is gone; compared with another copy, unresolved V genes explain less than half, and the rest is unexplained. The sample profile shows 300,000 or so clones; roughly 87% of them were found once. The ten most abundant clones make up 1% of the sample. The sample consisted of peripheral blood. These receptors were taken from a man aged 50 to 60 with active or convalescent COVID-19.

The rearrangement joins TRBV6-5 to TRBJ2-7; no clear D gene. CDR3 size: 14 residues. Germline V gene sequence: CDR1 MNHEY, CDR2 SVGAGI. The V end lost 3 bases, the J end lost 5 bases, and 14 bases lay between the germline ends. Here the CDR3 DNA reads TGTGCCAGCAGTTATCGTACCCAAGAGGACGAGCAGTACTTC. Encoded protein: CASSYRTQEDEQYF.

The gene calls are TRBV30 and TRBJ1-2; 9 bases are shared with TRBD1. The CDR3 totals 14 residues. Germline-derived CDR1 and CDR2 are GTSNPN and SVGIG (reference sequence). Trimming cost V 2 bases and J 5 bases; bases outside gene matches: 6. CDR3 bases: TGTGCCTGGAGTACAGGGGGCGTCCCTTATGGCTACACCTTC. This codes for CAWSTGGVPYGYTF. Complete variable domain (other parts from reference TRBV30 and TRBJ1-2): SQTIHQWPATLVQPVGSPLSLECTVEGTSNPNLYWYRQAAGRGLQLLFYSVGIGQISSEVPQNLSASRPQDRQFILSSKKLLLSDSGFYLCAWSTGGVPYGYTFGSGTRLTVV.

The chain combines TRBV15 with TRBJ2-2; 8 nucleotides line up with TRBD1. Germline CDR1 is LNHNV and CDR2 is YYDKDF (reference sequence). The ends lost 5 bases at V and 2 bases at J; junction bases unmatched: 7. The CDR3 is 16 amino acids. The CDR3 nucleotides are TGTGCCACCAGCCCAGGGGACAGGTACAACACCGGGGAGCTGTTTTTT. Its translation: CATSPGDRYNTGELFF.

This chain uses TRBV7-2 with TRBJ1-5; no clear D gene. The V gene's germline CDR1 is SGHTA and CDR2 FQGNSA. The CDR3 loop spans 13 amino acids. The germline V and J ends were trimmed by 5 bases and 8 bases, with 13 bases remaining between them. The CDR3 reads CASSAQRFEPQHF. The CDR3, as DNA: TGTGCCAGCAGCGCCCAGCGTTTTGAGCCCCAGCATTTT.

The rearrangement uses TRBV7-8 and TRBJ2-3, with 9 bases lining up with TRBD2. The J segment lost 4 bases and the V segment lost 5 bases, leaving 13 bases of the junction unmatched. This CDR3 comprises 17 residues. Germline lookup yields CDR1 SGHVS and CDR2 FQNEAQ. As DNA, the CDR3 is TGTGCCAGCAGCACCAGCCCGGGACTAGCTGGGTCAGATACGCAGTATTTT. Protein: CASSTSPGLAGSDTQYF. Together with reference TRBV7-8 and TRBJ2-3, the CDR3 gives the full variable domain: GAGVSQSPRYKVAKRGQDVALRCDPISGHVSLFWYQQALGQGPEFLTYFQNEAQLDKSGLPSDRFFAERPEGSVSTLKIQRTQQEDSAVYLCASSTSPGLAGSDTQYFGPGTRLTVL.

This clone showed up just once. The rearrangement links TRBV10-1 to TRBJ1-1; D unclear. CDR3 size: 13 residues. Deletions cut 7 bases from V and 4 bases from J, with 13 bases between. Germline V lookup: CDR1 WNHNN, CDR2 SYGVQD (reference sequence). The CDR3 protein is CASIRREFTEAFF. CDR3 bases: TGCGCCAGCATTCGTCGGGAATTCACTGAAGCTTTCTTT.

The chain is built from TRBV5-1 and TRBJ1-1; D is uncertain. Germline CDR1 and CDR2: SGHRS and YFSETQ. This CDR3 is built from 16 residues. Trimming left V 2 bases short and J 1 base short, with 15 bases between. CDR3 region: CASSLISRAANTEAFF. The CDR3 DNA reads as TGCGCCAGCAGCTTAATATCCCGAGCGGCGAACACTGAAGCTTTCTTT.

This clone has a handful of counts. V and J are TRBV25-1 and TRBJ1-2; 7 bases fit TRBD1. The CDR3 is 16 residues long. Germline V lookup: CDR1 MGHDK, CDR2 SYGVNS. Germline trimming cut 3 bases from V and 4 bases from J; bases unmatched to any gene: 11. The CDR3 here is CASSDPVGGSGYGYTF. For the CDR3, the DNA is TGTGCCAGCAGTGACCCGGTAGGGGGCTCAGGCTATGGCTACACCTTC.

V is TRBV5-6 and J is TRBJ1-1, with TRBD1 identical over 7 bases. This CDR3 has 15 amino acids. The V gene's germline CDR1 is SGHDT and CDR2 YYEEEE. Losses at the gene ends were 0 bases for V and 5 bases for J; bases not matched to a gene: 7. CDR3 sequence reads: CASSLGGRGLTEAFF. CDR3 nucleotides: TGTGCCAGCAGCTTGGGCGGCAGGGGGTTGACTGAAGCTTTCTTT.

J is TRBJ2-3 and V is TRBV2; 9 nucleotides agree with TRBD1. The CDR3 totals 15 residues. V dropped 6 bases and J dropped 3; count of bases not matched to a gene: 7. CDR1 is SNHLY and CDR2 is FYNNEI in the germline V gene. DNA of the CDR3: TGTGCCAGCAGCGGGTGGACAGGGGCGACAGATACGCAGTATTTT. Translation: CASSGWTGATDTQYF. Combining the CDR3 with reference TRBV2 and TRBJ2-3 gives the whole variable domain EPEVTQTPSHQVTQMGQEVILRCVPISNHLYFYWYRQILGQKVEFLVSFYNNEISEKSEIFDDQFSVERPDGSNFTLKIRSTKLEDSAMYFCASSGWTGATDTQYFGPGTRLTVL.

This CDR3 is CSVVGTGGGYTF. In DNA form, the CDR3 reads TGCAGCGTCGTCGGGACAGGGGGGGGCTACACCTTC. This chain connects TRBV29-1 to TRBJ1-2, with 11 bases fitting TRBD1. With V trimmed by 6 bases and J by 8 bases, 5 bases remained unmatched. The CDR3 is made up of 12 amino acids. Germline assignment: CDR1 SQVTM and CDR2 ANQGSEA.

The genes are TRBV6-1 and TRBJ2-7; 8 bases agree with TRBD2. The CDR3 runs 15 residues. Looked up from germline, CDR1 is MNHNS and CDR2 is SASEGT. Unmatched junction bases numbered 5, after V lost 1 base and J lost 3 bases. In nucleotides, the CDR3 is TGTGCCAGCAGTGAAGGTGCGGGAGGTCACTACGAGCAGTACTTC. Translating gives CASSEGAGGHYEQYF.

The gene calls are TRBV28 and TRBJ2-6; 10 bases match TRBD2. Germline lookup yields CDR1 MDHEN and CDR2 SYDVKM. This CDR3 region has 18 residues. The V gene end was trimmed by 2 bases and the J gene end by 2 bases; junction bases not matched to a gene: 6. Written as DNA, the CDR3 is TGTGCCAGCAGTTTACAGCGGGGGGGCTTTGCTGGGGCCAACGTCCTGACTTTC. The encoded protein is CASSLQRGGFAGANVLTF.

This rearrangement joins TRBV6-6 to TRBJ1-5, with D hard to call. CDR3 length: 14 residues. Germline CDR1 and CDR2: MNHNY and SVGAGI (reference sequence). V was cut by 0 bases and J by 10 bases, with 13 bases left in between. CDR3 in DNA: TGTGCCAGCAGTTACTCTGGGCAGCCCCTTCCCCAGCATTTT. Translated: CASSYSGQPLPQHF.

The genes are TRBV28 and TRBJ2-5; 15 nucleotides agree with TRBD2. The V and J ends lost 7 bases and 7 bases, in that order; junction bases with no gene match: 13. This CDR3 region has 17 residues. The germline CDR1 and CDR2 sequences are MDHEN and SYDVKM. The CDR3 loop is CASNPSIGLAGGVTQYF. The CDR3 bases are TGTGCCAGCAACCCTTCGATTGGACTAGCGGGGGGGGTGACCCAGTACTTC.

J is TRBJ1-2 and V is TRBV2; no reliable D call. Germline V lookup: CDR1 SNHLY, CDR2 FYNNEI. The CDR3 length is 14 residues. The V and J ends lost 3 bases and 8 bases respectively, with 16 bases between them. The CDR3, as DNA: TGTGCCAGCAGTGATTCATTCGTGGCGGGAGGCTACACCTTC. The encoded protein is CASSDSFVAGGYTF.

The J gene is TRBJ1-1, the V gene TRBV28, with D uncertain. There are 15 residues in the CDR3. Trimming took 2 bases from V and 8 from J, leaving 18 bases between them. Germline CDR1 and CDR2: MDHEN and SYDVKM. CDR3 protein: CASSLIHGGGGEAFF. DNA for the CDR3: TGTGCCAGCAGTTTAATCCACGGCGGTGGAGGAGAAGCTTTCTTT.

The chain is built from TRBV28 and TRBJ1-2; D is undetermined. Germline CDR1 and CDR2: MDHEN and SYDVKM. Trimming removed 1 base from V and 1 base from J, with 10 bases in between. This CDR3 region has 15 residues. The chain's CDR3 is CASSLFGQVNYGYTF. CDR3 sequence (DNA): TGTGCCAGCAGTTTATTTGGGCAGGTTAACTATGGCTACACCTTC.

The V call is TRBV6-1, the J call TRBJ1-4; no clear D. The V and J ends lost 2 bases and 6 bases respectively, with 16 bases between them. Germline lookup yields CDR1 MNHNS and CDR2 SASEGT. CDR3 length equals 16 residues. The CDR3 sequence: CASSEPPAGWDEKLFF. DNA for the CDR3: TGTGCCAGCAGTGAACCGCCTGCCGGGTGGGATGAAAAACTGTTTTTT.

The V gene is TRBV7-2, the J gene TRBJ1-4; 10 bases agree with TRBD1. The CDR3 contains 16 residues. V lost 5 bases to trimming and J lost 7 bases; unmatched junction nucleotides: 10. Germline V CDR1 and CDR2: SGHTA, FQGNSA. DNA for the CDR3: TGTGCCAGCAGCCCACTCCGGGACAGGGGTTTTGAAAAACTGTTTTTT. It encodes CASSPLRDRGFEKLFF.

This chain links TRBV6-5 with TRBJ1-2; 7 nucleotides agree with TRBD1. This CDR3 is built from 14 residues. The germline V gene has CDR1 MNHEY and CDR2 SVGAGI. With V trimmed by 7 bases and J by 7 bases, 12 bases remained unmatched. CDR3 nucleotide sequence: TGTGCCAGCACTTCCGACAGGGAGAGGTTTGGCTACACCTTC. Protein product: CASTSDRERFGYTF.

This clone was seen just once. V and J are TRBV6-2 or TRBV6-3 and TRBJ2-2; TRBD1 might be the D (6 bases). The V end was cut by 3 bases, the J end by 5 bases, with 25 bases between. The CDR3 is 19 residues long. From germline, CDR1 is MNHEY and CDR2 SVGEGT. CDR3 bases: TGTGCCAGCAGTTATTCCCCGGGACAATCGTTACTAAGTACCGGGGAGCTGTTTTTT. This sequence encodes CASSYSPGQSLLSTGELFF.

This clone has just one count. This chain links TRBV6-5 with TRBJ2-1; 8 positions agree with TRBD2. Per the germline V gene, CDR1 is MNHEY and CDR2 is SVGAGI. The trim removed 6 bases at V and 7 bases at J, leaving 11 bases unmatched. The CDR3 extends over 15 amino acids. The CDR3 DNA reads TGTGCCAGCAGCAGGACTAGCAACGGGTTGAATGAGCAGTTCTTC. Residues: CASSRTSNGLNEQFF.

In nucleotides, the CDR3 is TGCGCCAGCAGCCAAGTTCGTGGCCTAGGTGAAAAACTGTTTTTT. Its protein product is CASSQVRGLGEKLFF. The chain combines TRBV4-3 with TRBJ1-4; D gene uncertain. Germline V CDR1 and CDR2: LGHNA, YSLEER. V was pared by 1 base and J by 7 bases, with 13 bases between. The CDR3 is 15 residues long.